The clone carrying this TCR beta chain has at least ten counts. The CDR3 totals 13 residues. Germline CDR1 reads SGHVS; CDR2 reads FNYEAQ. V dropped 5 bases and J dropped 3 bases, with 8 bases sitting between them. Researchers amplified the TCR beta CDR3 regions from RNA transcripts. TCR CDR3 underwent first-round RT-PCR with the HTBI primer set. A single record per CDR3 protein comes from TCRdb applying MiXCR to the multiplex PCR reads. The sample has about 380,000 distinct CDR3 sequences; more than 14% are singletons. The data were taken from a study of T cells in Graves' hyperthyroidism and ophthalmopathy.

Material for sequencing was blood. The V and J genes are TRBV7-6 and TRBJ2-1; D is undetermined. The TCR originated in a woman in her 30s with Graves' ophthalmopathy. Here the CDR3 DNA reads TGTGCCAGCAGCGGATCCCACTACAATGAGCAGTTCTTC. Its protein is CASSGSHYNEQFF.